This T cell receptor (beta chain) was obtained from a study of blood T cells in healthy people across ages. This clonotype occurred a few times. Losses at the gene ends were 6 bases for V and 0 bases for J; bases not matched to a gene: 7. This CDR3 region has 17 residues. Looked up from germline, CDR1 is SGHVS and CDR2 is FQNEAQ. Together with a sample-barcoded 5' primer, a J-beta primer mix was included in a second PCR lasting roughly 6 to 12 cycles. TCRdb used MiXCR to reprocess the 5' RACE reads, holding one entry per CDR3 protein. Seen here are 1.5 million to 2 million distinct CDR3 sequences, around half observed once, and the top ten hold more than 2%.

The TCR sequence derives from a middle-aged woman in good health. This chain joins TRBV7-8 and TRBJ2-7, with 14 positions matching TRBD2. What was sequenced was blood. The CDR3 loop is CASRRLAGGIDSYEQYF. The CDR3 nucleotides are TGTGCCAGCAGGAGACTAGCGGGGGGGATCGACTCCTACGAGCAGTACTTC.